This T cell receptor beta chain was profiled in a study of beta chain features in type 1 diabetes. Study-wide findings and caveats: Significant though moderate, a shortening of TCRB CDR3s appeared in all four CD4+ subsets of Type 1 diabetes patients.

This clone was detected a few times. Its antigen is not known. The entirety of the isolated RNA underwent reverse transcription, so expressed TCRB transcripts were sequenced. TCRdb's table, derived via immunoSEQ multiplex PCR, lists solely in-frame clones and lacks some. Of about 650,000 clones in the sample, around an eighth were seen once. The CDR3 has 14 amino acids. V dropped 4 bases and J dropped 8; count of bases not matched to a gene: 7. Germline V gene data show CDR1 as SGDLS and CDR2 as YYNGEE. The V call is TRBV9, the J call TRBJ2-4; 9 positions match TRBD2. Sequenced material: naive CD4+ T cells from blood. This receptor was identified in a man aged 30-40 years with type 1 diabetes. DNA of the CDR3: TGTGCCAGCAGCCCCCGCGGGGGGGTGGACATTCAGTACTTC. Translation: CASSPRGGVDIQYF.